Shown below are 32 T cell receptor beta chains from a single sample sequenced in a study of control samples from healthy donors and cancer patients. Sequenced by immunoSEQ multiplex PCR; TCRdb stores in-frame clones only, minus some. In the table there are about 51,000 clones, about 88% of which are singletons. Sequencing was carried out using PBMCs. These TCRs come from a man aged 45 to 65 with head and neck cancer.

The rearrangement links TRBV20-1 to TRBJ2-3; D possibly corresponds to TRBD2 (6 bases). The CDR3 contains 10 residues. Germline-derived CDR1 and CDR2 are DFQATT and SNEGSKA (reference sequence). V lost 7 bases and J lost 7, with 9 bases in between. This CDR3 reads CSGGEYTQYF. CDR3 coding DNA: TGCAGTGGGGGGGAGTATACGCAGTATTTT.

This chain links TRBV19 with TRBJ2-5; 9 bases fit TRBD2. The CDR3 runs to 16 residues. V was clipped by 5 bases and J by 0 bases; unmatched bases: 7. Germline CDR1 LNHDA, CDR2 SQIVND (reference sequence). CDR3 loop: CASSPTSGPYQETQYF. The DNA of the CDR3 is TGTGCCAGTAGTCCAACTAGCGGGCCGTACCAAGAGACCCAGTACTTC.

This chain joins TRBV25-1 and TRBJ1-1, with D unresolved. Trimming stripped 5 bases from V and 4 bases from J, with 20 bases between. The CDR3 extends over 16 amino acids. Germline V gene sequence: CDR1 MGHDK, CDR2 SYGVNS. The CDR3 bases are TGTGCCAGCAGTCCCCTCATGCTGGTAGGACCCACTGAAGCTTTCTTT. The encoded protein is CASSPLMLVGPTEAFF.

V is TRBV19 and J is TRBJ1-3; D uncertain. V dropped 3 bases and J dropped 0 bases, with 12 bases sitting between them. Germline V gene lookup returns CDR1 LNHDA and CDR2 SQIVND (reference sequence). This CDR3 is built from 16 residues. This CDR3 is CASSILYKSSGNTIYF. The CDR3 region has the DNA TGTGCCAGTAGTATCCTCTACAAGAGCTCTGGAAACACCATATATTTT.

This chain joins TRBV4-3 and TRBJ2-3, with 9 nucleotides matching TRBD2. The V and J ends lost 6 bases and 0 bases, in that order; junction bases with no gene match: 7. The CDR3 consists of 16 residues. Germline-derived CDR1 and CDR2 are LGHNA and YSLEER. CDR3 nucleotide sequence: TGCGCCAGCAGTCCCCTTGCGGGGGGGAGCACAGATACGCAGTATTTT. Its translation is CASSPLAGGSTDTQYF.

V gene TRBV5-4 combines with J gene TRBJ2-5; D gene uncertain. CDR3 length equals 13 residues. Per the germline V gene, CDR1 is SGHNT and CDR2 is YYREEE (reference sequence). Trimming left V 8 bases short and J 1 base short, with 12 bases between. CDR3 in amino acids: CASSGAIQETQYF. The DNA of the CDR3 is TGTGCCAGTTCAGGAGCGATCCAAGAGACCCAGTACTTC. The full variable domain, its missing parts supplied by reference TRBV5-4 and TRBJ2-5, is ETGVTQSPTHLIKTRGQQVTLRCSSQSGHNTVSWYQQALGQGPQFIFQYYREEENGRGNFPPRFSGLQFPNYSSELNVNALELDDSALYLCASSGAIQETQYFGPGTRLLVL.

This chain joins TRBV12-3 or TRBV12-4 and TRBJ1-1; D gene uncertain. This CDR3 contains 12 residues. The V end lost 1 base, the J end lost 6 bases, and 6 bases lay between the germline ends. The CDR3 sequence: CASSLGPAEAFF. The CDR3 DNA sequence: TGTGCCAGCAGTTTAGGTCCGGCTGAAGCTTTCTTT.

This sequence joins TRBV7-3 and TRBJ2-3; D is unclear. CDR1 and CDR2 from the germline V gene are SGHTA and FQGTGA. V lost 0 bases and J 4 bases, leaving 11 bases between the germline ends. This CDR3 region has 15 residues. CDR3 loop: CASSLTYQPSDTQYF. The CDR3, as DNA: TGTGCCAGCAGCTTAACTTACCAGCCTTCAGATACGCAGTATTTT.

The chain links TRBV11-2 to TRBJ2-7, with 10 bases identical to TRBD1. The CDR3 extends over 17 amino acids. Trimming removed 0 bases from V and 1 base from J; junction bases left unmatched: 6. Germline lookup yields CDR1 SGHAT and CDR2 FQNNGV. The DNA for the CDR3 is TGTGCCAGCAGCTTAGAGAGAGGGGACAGGGGTTCCTACGAGCAGTACTTC. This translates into CASSLERGDRGSYEQYF.

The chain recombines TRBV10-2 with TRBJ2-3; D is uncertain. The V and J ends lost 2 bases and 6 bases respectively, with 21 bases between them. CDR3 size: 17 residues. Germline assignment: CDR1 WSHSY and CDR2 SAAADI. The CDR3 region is CASSEPSDPAFGDTQYF. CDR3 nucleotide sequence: TGCGCCAGCAGTGAGCCCTCGGACCCAGCCTTTGGGGATACGCAGTATTTT.

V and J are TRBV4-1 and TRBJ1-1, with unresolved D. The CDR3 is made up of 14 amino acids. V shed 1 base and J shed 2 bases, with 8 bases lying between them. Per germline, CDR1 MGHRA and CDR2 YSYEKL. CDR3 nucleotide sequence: TGCGCCAGCAGCCAAGGAGACCCCAACACTGAAGCTTTCTTT. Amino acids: CASSQGDPNTEAFF.

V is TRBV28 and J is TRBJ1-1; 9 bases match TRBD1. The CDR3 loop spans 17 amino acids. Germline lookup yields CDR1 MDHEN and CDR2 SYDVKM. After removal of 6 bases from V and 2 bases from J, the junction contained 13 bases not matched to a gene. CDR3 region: CASRGPGQGSRNTEAFF. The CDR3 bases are TGTGCCAGCAGGGGGCCGGGACAGGGCTCAAGAAACACTGAAGCTTTCTTT.

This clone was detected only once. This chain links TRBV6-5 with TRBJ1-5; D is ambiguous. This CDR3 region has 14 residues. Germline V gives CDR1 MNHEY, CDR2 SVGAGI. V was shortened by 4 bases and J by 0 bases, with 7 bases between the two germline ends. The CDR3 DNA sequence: TGTGCCAGCAGTTCCTACACTAGCAATCAGCCCCAGCATTTT. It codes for CASSSYTSNQPQHF.

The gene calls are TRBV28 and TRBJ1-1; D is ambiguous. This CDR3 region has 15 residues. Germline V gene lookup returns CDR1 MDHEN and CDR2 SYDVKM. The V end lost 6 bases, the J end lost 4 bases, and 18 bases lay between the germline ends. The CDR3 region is CASRAPRASGTEAFF. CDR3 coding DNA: TGTGCCAGCAGGGCACCCCGGGCCTCGGGCACTGAAGCTTTCTTT.

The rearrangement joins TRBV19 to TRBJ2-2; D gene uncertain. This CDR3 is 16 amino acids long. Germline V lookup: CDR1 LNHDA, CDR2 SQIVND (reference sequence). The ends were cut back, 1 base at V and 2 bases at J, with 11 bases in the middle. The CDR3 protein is CASSIGWWRNTGELFF. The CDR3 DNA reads TGTGCCAGTAGTATAGGGTGGTGGCGAAACACCGGGGAGCTGTTTTTT. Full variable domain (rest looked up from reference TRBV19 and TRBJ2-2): DGGITQSPKYLFRKEGQNVTLSCEQNLNHDAMYWYRQDPGQGLRLIYYSQIVNDFQKGDIAEGYSVSREKKESFPLTVTSAQKNPTAFYLCASSIGWWRNTGELFFGEGSRLTVL.

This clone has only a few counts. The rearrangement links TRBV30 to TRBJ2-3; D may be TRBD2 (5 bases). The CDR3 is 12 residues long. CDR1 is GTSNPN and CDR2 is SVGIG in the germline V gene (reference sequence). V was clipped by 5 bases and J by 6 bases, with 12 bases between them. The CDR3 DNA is TGTGCCTGGTCCTGGACTGACGATACGCAGTATTTT. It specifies CAWSWTDDTQYF.

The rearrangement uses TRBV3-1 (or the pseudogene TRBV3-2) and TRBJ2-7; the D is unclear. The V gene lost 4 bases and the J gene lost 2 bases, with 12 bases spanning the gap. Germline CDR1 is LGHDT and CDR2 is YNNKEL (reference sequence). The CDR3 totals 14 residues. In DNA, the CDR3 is TGTGCCAGCAGCCTGTGGTCGATACCCTACGAGCAGTACTTC. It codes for CASSLWSIPYEQYF.

The CDR3, as DNA: TGTGCCAGCAGTTCAATCAGCTCCTACGAGCAGTACTTC. The encoded protein is CASSSISSYEQYF. The gene calls are TRBV6-5 and TRBJ2-7; D is unclear. This CDR3 has 13 amino acids. Germline V gene sequence: CDR1 MNHEY, CDR2 SVGAGI. The germline V and J ends were trimmed by 4 bases and 0 bases, with 7 bases remaining between them.

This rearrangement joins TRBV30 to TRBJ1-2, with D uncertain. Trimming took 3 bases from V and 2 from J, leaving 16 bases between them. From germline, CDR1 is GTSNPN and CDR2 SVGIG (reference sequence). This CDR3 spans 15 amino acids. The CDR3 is CAWSILNSGNYGYTF. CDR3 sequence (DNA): TGTGCCTGGAGCATACTCAACAGTGGAAACTATGGCTACACCTTC.

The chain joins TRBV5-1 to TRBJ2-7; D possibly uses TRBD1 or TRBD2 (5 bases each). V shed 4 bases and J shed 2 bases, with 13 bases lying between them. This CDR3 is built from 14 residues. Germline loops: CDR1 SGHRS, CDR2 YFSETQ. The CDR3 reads CASSVGASTYEQYF. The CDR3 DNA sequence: TGCGCCAGCAGCGTCGGGGCTAGTACCTACGAGCAGTACTTC.

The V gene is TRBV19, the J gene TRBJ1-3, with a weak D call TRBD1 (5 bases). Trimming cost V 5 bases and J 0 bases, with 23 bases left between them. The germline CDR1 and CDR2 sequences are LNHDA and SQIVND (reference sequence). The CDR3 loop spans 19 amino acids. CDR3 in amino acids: CASSGRWGGTPSSGNTIYF. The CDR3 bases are TGTGCCAGTAGTGGGCGTTGGGGAGGGACCCCGAGCTCTGGAAACACCATATATTTT.

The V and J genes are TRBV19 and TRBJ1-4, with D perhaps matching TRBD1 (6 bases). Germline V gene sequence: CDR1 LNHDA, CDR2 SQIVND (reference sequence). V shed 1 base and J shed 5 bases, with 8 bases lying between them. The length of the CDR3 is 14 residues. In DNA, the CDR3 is TGTGCCAGTAGTATAGGGACAGCAAATGAAAAACTGTTTTTT. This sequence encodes CASSIGTANEKLFF.

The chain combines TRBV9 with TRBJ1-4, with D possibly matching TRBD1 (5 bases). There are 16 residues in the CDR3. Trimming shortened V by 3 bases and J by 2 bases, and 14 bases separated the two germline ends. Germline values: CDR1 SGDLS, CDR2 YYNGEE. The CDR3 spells CASSASLGRTNEKLFF. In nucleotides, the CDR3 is TGTGCCAGCAGCGCTTCGTTGGGACGGACTAATGAAAAACTGTTTTTT.

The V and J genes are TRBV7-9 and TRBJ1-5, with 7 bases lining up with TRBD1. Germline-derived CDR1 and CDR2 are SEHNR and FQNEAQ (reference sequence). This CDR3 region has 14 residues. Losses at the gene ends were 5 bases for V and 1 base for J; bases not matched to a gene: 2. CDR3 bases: TGTGCCAGCAGCCTGACAGGGAGCAATCAGCCCCAGCATTTT. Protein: CASSLTGSNQPQHF.

DNA for the CDR3: TGTGCCAGCAGCTTAGGACAGTCGAACACTGAAGCTTTCTTT. Its protein is CASSLGQSNTEAFF. The J gene is TRBJ1-1, the V gene TRBV11-2; possibly TRBD1 for D (5 bases). The CDR3 totals 14 residues. V was pared by 1 base and J by 1 base, with 7 bases between. The germline gives CDR1 SGHAT, CDR2 FQNNGV. The complete variable domain, with remaining parts taken from reference TRBV11-2 and TRBJ1-1, reads EAGVAQSPRYKIIEKRQSVAFWCNPISGHATLYWYQQILGQGPKLLIQFQNNGVVDDSQLPKDRFSAERLKGVDSTLKIQPAKLEDSAVYLCASSLGQSNTEAFFGQGTRLTVV.

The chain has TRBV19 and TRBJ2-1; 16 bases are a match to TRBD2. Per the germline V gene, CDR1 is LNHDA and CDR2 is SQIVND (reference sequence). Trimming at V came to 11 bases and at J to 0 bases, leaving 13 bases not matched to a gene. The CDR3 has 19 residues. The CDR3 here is CASQRTGTSGRGSYNEQFF. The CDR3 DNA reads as TGTGCCTCTCAGCGGACTGGGACTAGCGGGAGGGGCTCCTACAATGAGCAGTTCTTC.

The CDR3: CASSIDSRGQEGYTF. The CDR3 bases are TGTGCCAGCTCGATCGACTCAAGGGGCCAGGAGGGCTACACCTTC. The rearrangement uses TRBV18 and TRBJ1-2; possibly TRBD1 for D (5 bases). The CDR3 consists of 15 residues. Germline CDR1 and CDR2: KGHSH and LQKENI. V was cut by 6 bases and J by 8 bases, with 22 bases left in between.

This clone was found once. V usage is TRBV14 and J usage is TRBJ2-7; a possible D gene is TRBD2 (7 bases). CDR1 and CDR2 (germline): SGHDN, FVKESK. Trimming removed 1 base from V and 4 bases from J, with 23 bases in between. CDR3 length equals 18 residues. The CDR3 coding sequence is TGTGCCAGCAGCCAAGGAATAGTCGGGCGGGAGAGGGGGTACGAGCAGTACTTC. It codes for CASSQGIVGRERGYEQYF. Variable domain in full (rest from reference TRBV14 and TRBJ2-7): EAGVTQFPSHSVIEKGQTVTLRCDPISGHDNLYWYRRVMGKEIKFLLHFVKESKQDESGMPNNRFLAERTGGTYSTLKVQPAELEDSGVYFCASSQGIVGRERGYEQYFGPGTRLTVT.

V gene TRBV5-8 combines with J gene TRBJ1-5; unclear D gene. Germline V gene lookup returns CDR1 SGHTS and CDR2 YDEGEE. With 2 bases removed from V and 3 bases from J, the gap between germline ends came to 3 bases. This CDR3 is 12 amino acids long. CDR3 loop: CASSFLNQPQHF. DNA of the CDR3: TGTGCCAGCAGCTTCCTCAATCAGCCCCAGCATTTT.

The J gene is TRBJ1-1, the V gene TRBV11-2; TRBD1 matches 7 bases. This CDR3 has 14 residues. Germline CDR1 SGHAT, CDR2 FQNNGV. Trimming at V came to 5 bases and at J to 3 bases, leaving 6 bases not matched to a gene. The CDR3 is CASSQGVGDTEAFF. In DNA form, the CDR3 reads TGTGCCAGCAGCCAGGGGGTAGGGGACACTGAAGCTTTCTTT.

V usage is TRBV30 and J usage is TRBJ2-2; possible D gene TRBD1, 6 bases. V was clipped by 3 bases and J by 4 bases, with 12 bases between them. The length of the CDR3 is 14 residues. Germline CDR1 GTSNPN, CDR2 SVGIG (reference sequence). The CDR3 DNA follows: TGTGCCTGGAGCTCCAGGGGCACCACCGGGGAGCTGTTTTTT. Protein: CAWSSRGTTGELFF.

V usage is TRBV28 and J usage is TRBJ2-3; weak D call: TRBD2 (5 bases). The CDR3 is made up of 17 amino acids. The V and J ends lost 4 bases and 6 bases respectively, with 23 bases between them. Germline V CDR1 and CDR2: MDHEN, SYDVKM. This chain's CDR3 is CASSSIDPGKIVDTQYF. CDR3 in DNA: TGTGCCAGCAGTTCTATCGACCCGGGAAAGATCGTTGATACGCAGTATTTT.